This TCR beta chain was retrieved from a study of cytomegalovirus exposure and HLA in healthy donors. The study ran its PCR with 60 Vbeta and 13 Jbeta primers. The data were produced by immunoSEQ multiplex PCR, yet TCRdb's version contains in-frame clones alone and is incomplete. The data contain 90,000 to 150,000 clones, more than 80% of them singletons. This clone was seen a few times. This receptor was obtained from a man aged 40-49 years in good health and CMV-seronegative. Sequenced sample: PBMCs.

The CDR3 is CAVREMNGELFF. The CDR3 DNA sequence: TGTGCCGTCCGGGAGATGAACGGGGAGCTGTTTTTT. The chain joins TRBV6-1 to TRBJ2-2; tentative D call: TRBD2 (6 bases). V gave up 11 bases and J gave up 7 bases, with 14 bases separating them. The CDR3 extends over 12 amino acids. Per the germline V gene, CDR1 is MNHNS and CDR2 is SASEGT.